This section outlines one T cell receptor (beta chain) sequence together with its context. The antigen remains undetermined. Here immunoSEQ multiplex PCR was the method, and the copy in TCRdb shows in-frame clones only, minus some. The sample shows tens of thousands of clones, over 80% of them seen only once. This sample stems from a study of graft-versus-host responses after intestinal transplantation. On the study more broadly: Isolated intestinal, liver-intestinal, or multivisceral transplants were what recipients had. Following induction with anti-thymocyte globulin, all recipients were given tacrolimus and steroids for about three years. The study, taken as a whole, reports: Analysis identified GvH clones in recipient marrow, with some appearing first in ileum or blood. GvH clone levels peaked in circulation, and this peak was associated with early post-transplant HvG declines.

The CDR3 consists of 16 residues. The receptor comes from a human patient who received an intestinal transplant, so some T cells may come from the graft donor. This chain joins TRBV21-1 and TRBJ2-7; TRBD1, as called in the table, went unchecked against the DNA. TRBV21-1 is assigned pseudogene status. The specimen was PBMCs, collected almost 29 days after intestinal transplant. The CDR3 loop reads CASSKEVDRRPYEQYF. CDR3 nucleotides: TGTGCCAGCAGCAAAGAGGTGGACAGGAGGCCCTACGAGCAGTACTTC.